One sample yielded the 9 T cell receptor beta chains listed below, sequenced in a study of identifying expanded T cells in peripheral blood. Sequenced by immunoSEQ multiplex PCR; TCRdb stores in-frame clones only, minus some. The data show 110,000 or so clones, about 85% seen once. Material for sequencing was blood. The receptors were sampled from a person aged 18 to 75 in good health.

The CDR3 DNA reads TGTGCCAGCACCATGACTAGCGGGAGAGAGACCCAGTACTTC. This translates into CASTMTSGRETQYF. The chain has TRBV25-1 and TRBJ2-5, with 12 bases that match TRBD2. CDR3 size: 14 residues. The junction had 4 bases not matched to a gene; V was cut back by 7 bases and J by 4 bases. Per germline, CDR1 MGHDK and CDR2 SYGVNS.

The CDR3 DNA reads TGTGCCAGCAGGGCAGAACCGGGACGGATCTACGAGCAGTACTTC. Protein product: CASRAEPGRIYEQYF. This chain uses TRBV6-4 with TRBJ2-7; D is tentatively TRBD1 or TRBD2 (5 bases each). CDR1 is MRHNA, CDR2 SNTAGT, per germline. The V end lost 6 bases, the J end lost 3 bases, and 18 bases lay between the germline ends. The CDR3 has 15 residues.

V is TRBV21-1 and J is TRBJ1-4. TRBV21-1 is assigned pseudogene status. The CDR3 sequence is 13 residues long. CDR3 sequence reads: CASSKRITEKLFF. In nucleotides, the CDR3 is TGTGCCAGCAGCAAACGCATTACTGAAAAACTGTTTTTT.

The J gene is TRBJ2-3, the V gene TRBV7-6, with D unresolved. This CDR3 contains 11 residues. V lost 4 bases and J lost 5, with 4 bases in between. Germline CDR1 reads SGHVS; CDR2 reads FNYEAQ. Here the CDR3 DNA reads TGTGCCAGCAGCTCTCTAGATACGCAGTATTTT. Protein sequence: CASSSLDTQYF.

The V and J genes are TRBV5-1 and TRBJ2-3; D perhaps matches TRBD2 (6 bases). CDR1 and CDR2 from the germline V gene are SGHRS and YFSETQ. This CDR3 contains 15 residues. V shed 0 bases and J shed 2 bases, with 10 bases lying between them. CDR3 sequence: CASSLVSSDTDTQYF. The CDR3 nucleotides are TGCGCCAGCAGCTTGGTGTCTAGCGACACAGATACGCAGTATTTT.

CDR3 sequence reads: CASSYKGRTAHTEAFF. CDR3 coding DNA: TGTGCCAGCAGTTACAAAGGGAGGACAGCCCACACTGAAGCTTTCTTT. The J gene is TRBJ1-1, the V gene TRBV6-5; maybe TRBD1 (6 bases). Trimming took off 2 bases at V and 3 bases at J, with 16 bases between the two ends. The CDR3 spans 16 residues. Germline lookup yields CDR1 MNHEY and CDR2 SVGAGI.

This clone occurred a few times. The chain employs TRBV19 and TRBJ2-7; 12 bases align to TRBD1. Germline trimming cut 6 bases from V and 6 bases from J; bases unmatched to any gene: 9. This CDR3 spans 15 amino acids. Germline values: CDR1 LNHDA, CDR2 SQIVND (reference sequence). As DNA, the CDR3 is TGTGCCAGTAGCCTCGCCGGGACAGGGGGCATCGAGCAGTACTTC. Encoded protein: CASSLAGTGGIEQYF.

The chain joins TRBV4-2 to TRBJ1-6; D ambiguous. V dropped 0 bases and J dropped 9 bases, with 15 bases sitting between them. CDR1 and CDR2 (germline): LGHNA, YNFKEQ. The CDR3 spans 16 residues. This chain's CDR3 is CASSQDPTRGGSPLHF. For the CDR3, the DNA is TGTGCCAGCAGCCAAGATCCGACCCGCGGCGGTTCACCCCTCCACTTT.

The gene calls are TRBV10-2 and TRBJ2-2, with a tentative D call TRBD1 (6 bases). The CDR3 totals 13 residues. Trimming took off 8 bases at V and 4 bases at J, with 11 bases between the two ends. Germline V CDR1 and CDR2: WSHSY, SAAADI. The CDR3 coding sequence is TGCGCCAGCCAACTGACAGGCACCGGGGAGCTGTTTTTT. Encoded protein: CASQLTGTGELFF.